The source of this TCR beta chain is a study of shared clonotypes between healthy human individuals. Germline CDR1 reads SNHLY; CDR2 reads FYNNEI. Trimming left V 6 bases short and J 0 bases short, with 13 bases between. CDR3 length: 15 residues. At a deep level, the assay was run. Assay used: immunoSEQ multiplex PCR; TCRdb lists only in-frame clones, some missing. This table holds 1.6 million or so clones, approximately 98.5% found once. V is TRBV2 and J is TRBJ2-3; maybe TRBD2 (6 bases). This receptor was obtained from a man aged 25 to 40 in good health. The sequencing input was naive CD4+ T cells sorted from blood. Subset given: CD45RA+ positively selected. The CDR3 loop is CASRGLALSTDTQYF. The CDR3 nucleotides are TGTGCCAGCAGAGGGCTAGCGCTTAGCACAGATACGCAGTATTTT.